This TCR beta chain comes out of a study of CXCR3-negative and CXCR3-positive naive CD8 T cells. Overall study results and limits: The TRB CDR3s that CXCR3-positive naive cells carried were more hydrophobic than those of CXCR3-negative naive cells. Naive CXCR3-positive and CXCR3-negative cells shared similar TRBV-TRBJ usage, unlike memory cells.

Concerning this clonotype itself: The antigen is undetermined.

UMI labels and 5' RACE were used to prepare the TRB cDNA libraries. TCRdb re-called the 5' RACE reads and shows each CDR3 protein once, DNA omitted. The table lists 55,000 to 75,000 distinct CDR3 sequences. Per the germline V gene, CDR1 is SGHNT and CDR2 is YENEEA. This CDR3 contains 15 residues. Triplicates of 300,000 cells were sorted from each CD8+ T cell subset. The sequence was obtained from a human donor in good health. Some clones in this sample may be carry-over from other donors' samples. The V gene is TRBV11-3, the J gene TRBJ1-1; no DNA is available, so the TRBD1 call from TCRdb remains unchecked. The sample was naive CXCR3+ CD8+ T cells from blood. Documented subset: CD45RO-CCR7+CD27+CD95- naive CD8+ T cells expressing CXCR3 (TNR3+). The CDR3 protein is CASSFRTGGNTEAFF. Based on the CDR3 plus reference TRBV11-3 and TRBJ1-1, the full variable domain is EAGVVQSPRYKIIEKKQPVAFWCNPISGHNTLYWYLQNLGQGPELLIRYENEEAVDDSQLPKDRFSAERLKGVDSTLKIQPAELGDSAVYLCASSFRTGGNTEAFFGQGTRLTVV.